This TCR beta chain was captured by sequencing in a study of cytomegalovirus exposure and HLA in healthy donors. As for the study in general: In an earlier analysis, approximately 120 million unique TCR beta sequences were found from 150 million to 200 million T cells.

Primers for the PCR totalled 60 Vbeta and 13 Jbeta. Generated by immunoSEQ multiplex PCR, the TCRdb table keeps only in-frame clones and is missing some. The data contain some 79,000 clones, 55% to 65% of them singletons. The ends lost 5 bases at V and 3 bases at J; junction bases unmatched: 10. The CDR3 totals 16 residues. Looked up from germline, CDR1 is SGHAT and CDR2 is FQNNGV. Material: PBMCs. This TCR was sampled from a woman in her forties in good health and CMV-seropositive. The J gene is TRBJ2-7, the V gene TRBV11-2, with 10 bases aligning to TRBD1. In DNA form, the CDR3 reads TGTGCCAGCAGCCCGACCCGAAGGACAGGGGGCTACGAGCAGTACTTC. Encoded protein: CASSPTRRTGGYEQYF.